This T cell receptor (beta chain) was identified during a study of shared clonotypes between healthy human individuals. Overall study findings and caveats: It was anticipated that sequencing depth would influence how many clonotypes donors shared. Naive CD4 clonotypes overlapped across a few donors at roughly 5.1%. Naive subsets tended to show greater estimated richness than memory subsets.

Turning to this clone: Its antigen is not identified.

Each subset's genomic DNA was shared equally among a number of immunoSEQ plates. The assay was immunoSEQ multiplex PCR, and TCRdb's table has in-frame clones only and misses some. The data show around 2,000,000 clones, with 85% to 95% seen just once and more than 0.1% held by the top ten. The CDR3 spans 13 residues. Germline-derived CDR1 and CDR2 are SGHNT and YENEEA. V shed 5 bases and J shed 6 bases, with 14 bases lying between them. What was sequenced was naive CD4+ T cells sorted from blood. Subset specified: CD45RA+ positively selected. The chain joins TRBV11-3 to TRBJ2-7; tentatively, D is TRBD1 (6 bases). The TCR originated in a man aged 18 to 35 in good health. This CDR3 is CASSRQQGSEQYF. CDR3 in DNA: TGTGCCAGCAGCCGCCAACAGGGTTCCGAGCAGTACTTC.